Presented here are 23 T cell receptor beta chains from one specimen sequenced in a study of blood T cells in healthy people across ages. Through a sample-barcoded 5' primer and a J-beta primer mix, a second PCR was run for about 6 to 12 cycles. TCRdb itself ran the 5' RACE reads through MiXCR, one entry per CDR3 protein. The sample holds over 1,200,000 distinct CDR3 sequences, around 55% seen once. The sequencing input was blood. Receptor source: a young man in good health.

This chain uses TRBV20-1 with TRBJ2-7, with D maybe TRBD2 (5 bases). The ends were cut back, 6 bases at V and 2 bases at J, with 17 bases in the middle. The CDR3 is 14 amino acids. Germline-derived CDR1 and CDR2 are DFQATT and SNEGSKA (reference sequence). The CDR3 sequence: CSAAESGLAYEQYF. The CDR3 nucleotides read TGCAGTGCGGCCGAGAGCGGACTGGCCTACGAGCAGTACTTC.

Only a few counts were recorded for this clonotype. The V gene is TRBV12-3 or TRBV12-4, the J gene TRBJ1-5; the D is unclear. The V and J ends lost 4 bases and 0 bases respectively, with 10 bases between them. This CDR3 has 15 amino acids. The CDR3 spells CASSSQSYSNQPQHF. CDR3 sequence (DNA): TGTGCCAGCAGTTCCCAAAGTTATAGCAATCAGCCCCAGCATTTT.

This clonotype has at least ten counts. V is TRBV7-9 and J is TRBJ1-2; D might be TRBD1 (5 bases). Trimming removed 5 bases from V and 5 bases from J, with 12 bases in between. This CDR3 has 13 residues. The germline V gene encodes CDR1 SEHNR and CDR2 FQNEAQ (reference sequence). The CDR3 region is CASSPTAEYGYTF. The DNA for the CDR3 is TGTGCCAGCAGCCCGACAGCCGAGTATGGCTACACCTTC.

The chain joins TRBV20-1 to TRBJ2-1; D might be TRBD2 (6 bases). Germline V CDR1 and CDR2: DFQATT, SNEGSKA (reference sequence). This CDR3 is built from 14 residues. The ends were cut back, 1 base at V and 0 bases at J, with 7 bases in the middle. In DNA form, the CDR3 reads TGCAGTGCTAGAGTGGACTACTCCTACAATGAGCAGTTCTTC. This encodes CSARVDYSYNEQFF.

The chain combines TRBV3-1 with TRBJ1-2; D possibly corresponds to TRBD1 (5 bases). Germline V lookup: CDR1 LGHDT, CDR2 YNNKEL (reference sequence). The CDR3 spans 12 residues. With 4 bases removed from V and 7 bases from J, the gap between germline ends came to 10 bases. CDR3 coding DNA: TGTGCCAGCAGCCCCTTGAGGGGTGGCTACACCTTC. Its protein is CASSPLRGGYTF.

This clonotype has only one observation. CDR3 loop: CASTYLGPLHF. For the CDR3, the DNA is TGTGCCAGCACATATCTGGGGCCCCTCCACTTT. This chain connects TRBV12-3 or TRBV12-4 to TRBJ1-6; D remains ambiguous. The CDR3 consists of 11 residues. Deletions cut 7 bases from V and 13 bases from J, with 11 bases between.

The chain employs TRBV21-1 and TRBJ2-1; TRBD2 reflects the table's D call only, with no check against the DNA. TRBV21-1 counts as a pseudogene. The CDR3 sequence is 17 residues long. The CDR3, as DNA: TGTGCCAGCAGCAAAGCGCTTTCCGCGGGAGGGCCCGGTGAGCAGTTCTTC. It encodes CASSKALSAGGPGEQFF.

The V gene is TRBV7-2, the J gene TRBJ1-5; 8 nucleotides align to TRBD1. The CDR3 loop spans 15 amino acids. The V segment lost 4 bases and the J segment 7 bases; nucleotides outside the gene matches: 9. Germline V gives CDR1 SGHTA, CDR2 FQGNSA. The CDR3 loop reads CASSSQGAQGQPQHF. In DNA, the CDR3 is TGTGCCAGCAGCTCGCAGGGGGCGCAAGGACAGCCCCAGCATTTT.

This clonotype showed up just once. The rearrangement links TRBV4-3 to TRBJ2-7, with a tentative D call TRBD2 (5 bases). The DNA end is more similar to TRBJ2-5, so the J call may be wrong. The CDR3 spans 15 residues. Germline CDR1 is LGHNA and CDR2 is YSLEER. The CDR3, as DNA: TGCGCCAGCAGCCAAGAAGTACTCCCGGGGGAGACCCAGTACTTC. Translating gives CASSQEVLPGETQYF.

J is TRBJ1-6 and V is TRBV7-2; D is perhaps TRBD1 (5 bases). Germline CDR1 and CDR2: SGHTA and FQGNSA. CDR3 size: 13 residues. V was clipped by 2 bases and J by 11 bases, with 10 bases between them. The chain's CDR3 is CASSLQGFPPLHF. For the CDR3, the DNA is TGTGCCAGCAGCTTACAGGGTTTCCCACCCCTCCACTTT.

J is TRBJ2-7 and V is TRBV7-9; D unresolved. Germline V gene lookup returns CDR1 SEHNR and CDR2 FQNEAQ (reference sequence). The V end was cut by 4 bases, the J end by 5 bases, with 9 bases between. This CDR3 contains 12 residues. The CDR3 DNA reads TGTGCCAGCAGCTCCAGAAAGGACGAGCAGTACTTC. It encodes CASSSRKDEQYF.

This clonotype was observed a handful of times. The DNA for the CDR3 is TGCGCCAGCAGCCACAGTAGCGGGAGCTCAGATACGCAGTATTTT. Its protein is CASSHSSGSSDTQYF. The V call is TRBV4-1, the J call TRBJ2-3, with 9 bases fitting TRBD2. The CDR3 loop spans 15 amino acids. Germline V gene data show CDR1 as MGHRA and CDR2 as YSYEKL. V was pared by 3 bases and J by 4 bases, with 5 bases of the junction left unmatched.

This clonotype was observed a single time. The chain joins TRBV7-9 to TRBJ2-1; 10 bases line up with TRBD2. The CDR3 covers 14 residues. Trimming at V came to 6 bases and at J to 5 bases, leaving 4 bases not matched to a gene. Germline CDR1 and CDR2: SEHNR and FQNEAQ (reference sequence). The CDR3 coding sequence is TGTGCCAGCAGTTACGGACTAGCGGACAATGAGCAGTTCTTC. It yields the protein CASSYGLADNEQFF.

This chain uses TRBV7-8 with TRBJ1-2, with TRBD1 as a possible D gene (5 bases). This CDR3 comprises 14 residues. V was clipped by 0 bases and J by 8 bases, with 13 bases between them. CDR1 and CDR2 from the germline V gene are SGHVS and FQNEAQ. Here the CDR3 reads CASSLAQGDRGYTF. The CDR3, as DNA: TGTGCCAGCAGCTTAGCCCAGGGAGATCGCGGCTACACCTTC.

The chain links TRBV5-1 to TRBJ2-1, with a weak D call TRBD1 (5 bases). Germline CDR1 SGHRS, CDR2 YFSETQ. The CDR3 loop spans 18 amino acids. V was clipped by 1 base and J by 2 bases, with 19 bases between them. For the CDR3, the DNA is TGCGCCAGCAGCTTGAGGGGATACGGAACACCTGCCTACAATGAGCAGTTCTTC. Translated, it gives CASSLRGYGTPAYNEQFF.

The chain employs TRBV4-1 and TRBJ2-1; 10 bases fit TRBD2. Germline CDR1 is MGHRA and CDR2 is YSYEKL. The CDR3 loop spans 20 amino acids. V shed 3 bases, J shed 3 bases, and the junction held 17 bases outside the gene matches. The DNA of the CDR3 is TGCGCCAGCAGCCAGGGATCCCGGACGGGACTAGCGAGAGTCTACAATGAGCAGTTCTTC. This codes for CASSQGSRTGLARVYNEQFF.

The chain couples TRBV27 to TRBJ2-2; no firm D call. V lost 8 bases and J 3 bases, leaving 19 bases between the germline ends. Germline CDR1 MNHEY, CDR2 SMNVEV (reference sequence). The length of the CDR3 is 16 residues. The CDR3: CASHPSVRLDTGELFF. CDR3 nucleotides: TGTGCCAGCCACCCTTCTGTGAGGTTGGACACCGGGGAGCTGTTTTTT.

This clonotype was observed a few times. The J gene is TRBJ2-3, the V gene TRBV27; D possibly corresponds to TRBD1 (5 bases). The germline CDR1 and CDR2 sequences are MNHEY and SMNVEV (reference sequence). The V end was cut by 9 bases, the J end by 4 bases, with 11 bases between. There are 12 residues in the CDR3. CDR3 nucleotides: TGTGCCAGTTCAGGGATCCCAGATACGCAGTATTTT. Its protein is CASSGIPDTQYF.

This chain links TRBV5-1 with TRBJ2-2; tentatively, D is TRBD1 (5 bases). This CDR3 has 14 amino acids. Germline CDR1 reads SGHRS; CDR2 reads YFSETQ. V gave up 1 base and J gave up 4 bases, with 8 bases separating them. The CDR3 loop is CASSLNTGTGELFF. The CDR3 nucleotides are TGCGCCAGCAGCTTGAATACAGGCACCGGGGAGCTGTTTTTT.

The rearrangement uses TRBV2 and TRBJ2-7; TRBD1 might be the D (6 bases). The germline V gene has CDR1 SNHLY and CDR2 FYNNEI. This CDR3 is 16 amino acids long. The V gene lost 6 bases and the J gene lost 1 base, with 19 bases spanning the gap. This CDR3 reads CASRGNTGIISYEQYF. CDR3 DNA sequence: TGTGCCAGCAGGGGAAATACAGGGATTATTTCCTACGAGCAGTACTTC.

The rearrangement uses TRBV6-5 and TRBJ2-4; TRBD2 matches 14 bases. J lost 9 bases, V lost 2 bases, and 6 bases had no gene match. CDR1 MNHEY and CDR2 SVGAGI come from the germline V gene. There are 16 residues in the CDR3. CDR3 nucleotides: TGTGCCAGCAGTTACCGACTAGCGGGAGGGAGGGGCATTCAGTACTTC. Amino acid sequence: CASSYRLAGGRGIQYF.

The V call is TRBV20-1, the J call TRBJ2-1; no reliable D call. The CDR3 has 14 amino acids. Germline V gene sequence: CDR1 DFQATT, CDR2 SNEGSKA (reference sequence). V dropped 2 bases and J dropped 8 bases, with 16 bases sitting between them. CDR3 coding DNA: TGCAGTGCTAGAATAGTGACATTAATCGATGAGCAGTTCTTC. Residues: CSARIVTLIDEQFF.

In this sample, this clonotype turned up a few times. The chain recombines TRBV3-1 with TRBJ2-7, with D perhaps matching TRBD1 (5 bases). The V end was cut by 0 bases, the J end by 0 bases, with 15 bases between. Per the germline V gene, CDR1 is LGHDT and CDR2 is YNNKEL (reference sequence). The CDR3 extends over 17 amino acids. This chain's CDR3 is CASSQDDSTDNSYEQYF. The CDR3 nucleotides read TGTGCCAGCAGCCAAGACGACTCTACGGACAACTCCTACGAGCAGTACTTC.